This T cell receptor beta chain was retrieved from a study of T cells expressing NK-cell markers. Study summary: Sequenced donors, eight in total, included seven who were HCMV-seropositive and one who was seronegative. Study findings and constraints: For several donors, the dominant NKG2C+ clonotypes made up 1.0-7.0% of their CD8+ T cells.

Researchers built TCR beta cDNA using 5'RACE template switching with UMIs. From its re-call of the 5' RACE reads, TCRdb lists each CDR3 protein once, without DNA. The listing contains 120,000 to 150,000 distinct CDR3 sequences. Per germline, CDR1 LGHNA and CDR2 YNFKEQ. The CDR3 sequence is 14 residues long. Of note for this clonotype: Its antigen remains unknown.

The TCR originated in a man between 18 and 29 years old in good health. The genes are TRBV4-2 and TRBJ1-5; TCRdb reports TRBD1, a call that lacks DNA to check it against. Sequenced material: blood T cells: a sorted CD56 or NKG2C T cell subset, CD4+ or CD8+ T cells, or bulk PBMC T cells (not recorded which). CDR3 amino acids: CASSQAGPNQPQHF.